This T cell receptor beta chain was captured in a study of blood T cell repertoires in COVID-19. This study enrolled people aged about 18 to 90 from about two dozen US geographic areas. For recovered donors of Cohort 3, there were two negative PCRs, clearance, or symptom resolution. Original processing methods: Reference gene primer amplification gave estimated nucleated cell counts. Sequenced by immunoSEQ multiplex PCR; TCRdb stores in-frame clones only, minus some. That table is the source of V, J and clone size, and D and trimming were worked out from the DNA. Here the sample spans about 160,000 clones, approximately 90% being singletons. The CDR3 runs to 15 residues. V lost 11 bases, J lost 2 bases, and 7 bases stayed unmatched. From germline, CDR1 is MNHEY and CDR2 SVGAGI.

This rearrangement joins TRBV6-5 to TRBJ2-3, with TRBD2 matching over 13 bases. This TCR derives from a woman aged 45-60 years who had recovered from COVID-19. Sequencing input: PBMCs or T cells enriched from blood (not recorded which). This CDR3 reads CAGSGLAGATDTQYF. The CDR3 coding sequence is TGTGCCGGCTCCGGACTAGCGGGAGCCACAGATACGCAGTATTTT.